This entry lists 32 T cell receptor beta chains sequenced from one sample in a study of long-term antiretroviral therapy in people with HIV. An immunoSEQ assay, version v3.0, was performed at survey level. Here immunoSEQ multiplex PCR was the method, and the copy in TCRdb shows in-frame clones only, minus some. The table lists 19,000 or so clones, around 80% of them singletons, with approximately 7.8% in the top ten. Sequencing used unsorted PBMCs, obtained at the start of antiretroviral therapy, before treatment. The receptors here all came from a woman aged 40 to 50 with HIV.

Here the CDR3 reads CASSFGDPGTQYF. For the CDR3, the DNA is TGTGCCAGCAGCTTCGGGGACCCAGGGACCCAGTACTTC. The gene calls are TRBV11-3 and TRBJ2-5; perhaps D is TRBD1 or TRBD2 (5 bases each). V was pared by 3 bases and J by 7 bases, with 12 bases between. The CDR3 extends over 13 amino acids. Germline-derived CDR1 and CDR2 are SGHNT and YENEEA.

This clone was counted once. The gene calls are TRBV9 and TRBJ1-6, with a tentative D call TRBD1 (6 bases). Germline V gene data show CDR1 as SGDLS and CDR2 as YYNGEE. Trimming took 2 bases from V and 7 from J, leaving 13 bases between them. This CDR3 has 15 amino acids. The CDR3 DNA sequence: TGTGCCAGCAGCGTGGGCGGGGGCAGGAATTCACCCCTCCACTTT. Translation gives CASSVGGGRNSPLHF. The full variable domain, completed using reference TRBV9 and TRBJ1-6, is DSGVTQTPKHLITATGQRVTLRCSPRSGDLSVYWYQQSLDQGLQFLIQYYNGEERAKGNILERFSAQQFPDLHSELNLSSLELGDSALYFCASSVGGGRNSPLHFGNGTRLTVT.

This chain links TRBV5-4 with TRBJ2-3, with 8 bases fitting TRBD2. Losses at the gene ends were 3 bases for V and 6 bases for J; bases not matched to a gene: 6. The CDR3 totals 14 residues. Germline loops: CDR1 SGHNT, CDR2 YYREEE (reference sequence). The CDR3 protein is CASSSGGRMDTQYF. CDR3 in DNA: TGTGCCAGCAGCTCGGGGGGGCGCATGGATACGCAGTATTTT. Combining the CDR3 with reference TRBV5-4 and TRBJ2-3 gives the whole variable domain ETGVTQSPTHLIKTRGQQVTLRCSSQSGHNTVSWYQQALGQGPQFIFQYYREEENGRGNFPPRFSGLQFPNYSSELNVNALELDDSALYLCASSSGGRMDTQYFGPGTRLTVL.

This clone is a singleton in its sample. This chain uses TRBV2 with TRBJ1-1; no reliable D call. V was cut by 5 bases and J by 5 bases, with 12 bases left in between. Germline assignment: CDR1 SNHLY and CDR2 FYNNEI. The CDR3 length is 13 residues. CDR3 in DNA: TGTGCCAGCAGTCGCCCTTATAGTACTGAAGCTTTCTTT. It yields the protein CASSRPYSTEAFF.

This clone was found a few times. The V gene is TRBV4-2, the J gene TRBJ2-7, with 8 positions matching TRBD1. CDR1 LGHNA and CDR2 YNFKEQ come from the germline V gene. The length of the CDR3 is 15 residues. V was clipped by 0 bases and J by 1 base; unmatched bases: 2. The CDR3 protein is CASSQDRTGSYEQYF. In DNA, the CDR3 is TGTGCCAGCAGCCAAGATAGGACAGGGTCCTACGAGCAGTACTTC.

This chain links TRBV28 with TRBJ2-1; D unclear. V lost 1 base and J 4 bases, leaving 8 bases between the germline ends. Germline assignment: CDR1 MDHEN and CDR2 SYDVKM. The CDR3 totals 14 residues. In DNA form, the CDR3 reads TGTGCCAGCAGTTTATTTCCCAGGTACAATGAGCAGTTCTTC. This encodes CASSLFPRYNEQFF. Based on the CDR3 plus reference TRBV28 and TRBJ2-1, the full variable domain is DVKVTQSSRYLVKRTGEKVFLECVQDMDHENMFWYRQDPGLGLRLIYFSYDVKMKEKGDIPEGYSVSREKKERFSLILESASTNQTSMYLCASSLFPRYNEQFFGPGTRLTVL.

This chain links TRBV5-5 with TRBJ1-1, with a possible D match to TRBD1 (6 bases). From germline, CDR1 is SGHKS and CDR2 YYEKEE (reference sequence). V shed 0 bases and J shed 4 bases, with 10 bases lying between them. The CDR3 totals 14 residues. Written as DNA, the CDR3 is TGTGCCAGCAGCTTGGGGCCCAGGGGCACTGAAGCTTTCTTT. This codes for CASSLGPRGTEAFF.

V gene TRBV1 combines with J gene TRBJ2-7; the table's D call TRBD2 went unverified against the DNA. TRBV1 is tagged as a pseudogene. This CDR3 has 16 residues. CDR3 amino acids: CTSSHPTSGSSYEQYF. CDR3 nucleotide sequence: TGCACCAGCAGCCACCCGACTAGCGGAAGCTCCTACGAGCAGTACTTC.

A single count supports this clone. The genes are TRBV9 and TRBJ2-6; D possibly corresponds to TRBD1 (6 bases). Trimming removed 3 bases from V and 0 bases from J, with 28 bases in between. This CDR3 comprises 22 residues. Germline V lookup: CDR1 SGDLS, CDR2 YYNGEE. CDR3 sequence (DNA): TGTGCCAGCAGCGCCGTCATTAGCCCCGCCGGGACAAGAATCTCTGGGGCCAACGTCCTGACTTTC. Protein product: CASSAVISPAGTRISGANVLTF.

The rearrangement links TRBV9 to TRBJ2-5; D may be TRBD1 (5 bases). The germline CDR1 and CDR2 sequences are SGDLS and YYNGEE. The CDR3 covers 15 residues. V gave up 3 bases and J gave up 2 bases, with 14 bases separating them. The chain's CDR3 is CASSAQWGGQETQYF. As DNA, the CDR3 is TGTGCCAGCAGCGCCCAATGGGGCGGACAAGAGACCCAGTACTTC. The full variable domain, rest sourced from reference TRBV9 and TRBJ2-5, is DSGVTQTPKHLITATGQRVTLRCSPRSGDLSVYWYQQSLDQGLQFLIQYYNGEERAKGNILERFSAQQFPDLHSELNLSSLELGDSALYFCASSAQWGGQETQYFGPGTRLLVL.

This clone was found once. The V call is TRBV5-1, the J call TRBJ2-7; 7 bases are a match to TRBD1. The germline V gene has CDR1 SGHRS and CDR2 YFSETQ. This CDR3 has 15 amino acids. Losses at the gene ends were 3 bases for V and 1 base for J; bases not matched to a gene: 7. Here the CDR3 DNA reads TGCGCCAGCAGCTCCGGGGACAGCTTGTCCTACGAGCAGTACTTC. Its protein is CASSSGDSLSYEQYF.

V gene TRBV5-6 combines with J gene TRBJ1-1; 7 positions agree with TRBD1. After removal of 4 bases from V and 9 bases from J, the junction contained 9 bases not matched to a gene. CDR1 SGHDT and CDR2 YYEEEE come from the germline V gene. The CDR3 has 13 residues. The CDR3 sequence is CASSLGGGQQAFF. The CDR3 DNA reads as TGTGCCAGCAGCCTTGGGGGGGGACAGCAAGCTTTCTTT.

In this sample, this clone turned up a few times. The chain combines TRBV14 with TRBJ2-3; 10 nucleotides line up with TRBD2. V gave up 1 base and J gave up 4 bases; unmatched junction bases: 8. Per germline, CDR1 SGHDN and CDR2 FVKESK. There are 17 residues in the CDR3. The CDR3: CASSQGFGTSVPDTQYF. Written as DNA, the CDR3 is TGTGCCAGCAGCCAAGGATTCGGGACTAGCGTTCCAGATACGCAGTATTTT.

The gene calls are TRBV6-5 and TRBJ1-2; 8 positions match TRBD1. The V gene's germline CDR1 is MNHEY and CDR2 SVGAGI. Trimming cost V 2 bases and J 3 bases; bases outside gene matches: 8. The CDR3 loop spans 16 amino acids. The CDR3 loop reads CASSYLRDRPYYGYTF. The CDR3 DNA is TGTGCCAGCAGTTACCTAAGGGACAGGCCCTACTATGGCTACACCTTC.

This CDR3 reads CASSLARQGSYEQYF. CDR3 DNA: TGTGCCAGCAGCTTGGCTCGACAGGGATCCTACGAGCAGTACTTC. V gene TRBV5-4 combines with J gene TRBJ2-7; 7 positions match TRBD1. The CDR3 is made up of 15 amino acids. The germline gives CDR1 SGHNT, CDR2 YYREEE (reference sequence). J was trimmed by 1 base and V by 0 bases; bases with no gene match: 4.

The rearrangement joins TRBV19 to TRBJ1-1; D gene uncertain. CDR3 length: 13 amino acids. V lost 4 bases and J lost 3, with 9 bases in between. Germline V lookup: CDR1 LNHDA, CDR2 SQIVND (reference sequence). CDR3 sequence: CASSTRWDTEAFF. The CDR3 DNA is TGTGCCAGTAGTACCCGGTGGGACACTGAAGCTTTCTTT.

The V gene is TRBV29-1, the J gene TRBJ2-7; tentative D call: TRBD2 (5 bases). V dropped 7 bases and J dropped 3 bases, with 16 bases sitting between them. The germline V gene encodes CDR1 SQVTM and CDR2 ANQGSEA. This CDR3 has 13 residues. The CDR3 DNA reads TGCAGCGGAGTACCCCGGGGAAGCTACGAGCAGTACTTC. It encodes CSGVPRGSYEQYF.

The genes are TRBV15 and TRBJ2-6; maybe TRBD1 (6 bases). Germline loops: CDR1 LNHNV, CDR2 YYDKDF (reference sequence). The ends were cut back, 5 bases at V and 2 bases at J, with 10 bases in the middle. The CDR3 extends over 15 amino acids. In nucleotides, the CDR3 is TGTGCCACCAGCTTCCCAGGGGCTGGGGCCAACGTCCTGACTTTC. Its protein product is CATSFPGAGANVLTF.

This chain connects TRBV5-6 to TRBJ2-7; D is uncertain. The V gene's germline CDR1 is SGHDT and CDR2 YYEEEE. The CDR3 is made up of 14 amino acids. Trimming shortened V by 5 bases and J by 0 bases, and 12 bases separated the two germline ends. CDR3 amino acids: CASSFGHSSYEQYF. The CDR3 DNA follows: TGTGCCAGCAGTTTTGGTCACAGCTCCTACGAGCAGTACTTC.

The rearrangement joins TRBV30 to TRBJ2-1; 15 nucleotides agree with TRBD2. The V segment lost 0 bases and the J segment 5 bases; nucleotides outside the gene matches: 14. Germline loops: CDR1 GTSNPN, CDR2 SVGIG (reference sequence). The CDR3 length is 20 residues. The CDR3 protein is CAWSVLGLAGGPGLNNEQFF. CDR3 sequence (DNA): TGTGCCTGGAGTGTACTAGGACTAGCGGGGGGGCCGGGGCTTAACAATGAGCAGTTCTTC.

This sequence joins TRBV5-6 and TRBJ1-2; D not resolved. CDR3 size: 13 residues. V lost 5 bases and J 2 bases, leaving 10 bases between the germline ends. The germline V gene has CDR1 SGHDT and CDR2 YYEEEE. In DNA form, the CDR3 reads TGTGCCAGCAGAACCGAGACAAACTATGGCTACACCTTC. Translation gives CASRTETNYGYTF.

The chain is built from TRBV19 and TRBJ2-1; no definite D call. V dropped 5 bases and J dropped 7 bases, with 9 bases sitting between them. The CDR3 contains 12 residues. Germline CDR1 LNHDA, CDR2 SQIVND (reference sequence). The CDR3 DNA reads TGTGCCAGTAGTTCTAGTGGGAATGAGCAGTTCTTC. Its translation: CASSSSGNEQFF.

The count of this clone is one. The chain joins TRBV5-4 to TRBJ1-2, with 7 bases fitting TRBD1. The CDR3 runs 17 residues. The germline CDR1 and CDR2 sequences are SGHNT and YYREEE (reference sequence). The J segment lost 4 bases and the V segment lost 1 base, leaving 13 bases of the junction unmatched. CDR3 nucleotides: TGTGCCAGCAGCTTGTACCAGGGGGGCGCACAACCCTATGGCTACACCTTC. It specifies CASSLYQGGAQPYGYTF.

This clone appeared once. The chain uses TRBV18 and TRBJ1-1; D is perhaps TRBD1 (6 bases). The CDR3 is made up of 17 amino acids. Per the germline V gene, CDR1 is KGHSH and CDR2 is LQKENI. V was trimmed by 2 bases and J by 5 bases, leaving 21 bases between them. The CDR3 loop is CASSPWGPHAFYTEAFF. The CDR3 region has the DNA TGTGCCAGCTCACCATGGGGGCCCCACGCTTTCTATACTGAAGCTTTCTTT.

The chain combines TRBV5-6 with TRBJ1-5; D not resolved. The germline V and J ends were trimmed by 4 bases and 6 bases, with 14 bases remaining between them. This CDR3 has 14 amino acids. The germline CDR1 and CDR2 sequences are SGHDT and YYEEEE. Here the CDR3 reads CASSVSRLVQPQHF. The DNA of the CDR3 is TGTGCCAGCAGCGTTAGCCGTTTGGTTCAGCCCCAGCATTTT.

A few counts support this clone. The chain joins TRBV6-1 to TRBJ1-6; D not resolved. CDR3 length equals 13 residues. Trimming took off 3 bases at V and 8 bases at J, with 8 bases between the two ends. Looked up from germline, CDR1 is MNHNS and CDR2 is SASEGT. Here the CDR3 reads CASSEAPHSPLHF. The CDR3 DNA sequence: TGTGCCAGCAGTGAGGCCCCCCATTCACCCCTCCACTTT.

This clone was counted once. This chain joins TRBV6-1 and TRBJ2-1, with D possibly being TRBD1 or TRBD2 (5 bases each). V lost 3 bases to trimming and J lost 9 bases, with 15 bases between them. The CDR3 extends over 14 amino acids. The germline CDR1 and CDR2 sequences are MNHNS and SASEGT. In DNA, the CDR3 is TGTGCCAGCAGTGATTGGCAGGGACGAGGTGAGCAGTTCTTC. This sequence encodes CASSDWQGRGEQFF.

This chain links TRBV12-5 with TRBJ2-2; D gene uncertain. Deletions cut 5 bases from V and 7 bases from J, with 8 bases between. Germline V gene lookup returns CDR1 LGHNT and CDR2 FRNRAP. The CDR3 spans 12 residues. DNA for the CDR3: TGTGCTAGTGGTCCGGGCAGCGGGGAGCTGTTTTTT. The encoded protein is CASGPGSGELFF.

V gene TRBV7-3 combines with J gene TRBJ2-3, with 11 bases fitting TRBD2. Germline V gene lookup returns CDR1 SGHTA and CDR2 FQGTGA. J was trimmed by 6 bases and V by 1 base; bases with no gene match: 12. The CDR3 has 18 residues. For the CDR3, the DNA is TGTGCCAGCAGCTTAATTCGATTGACTAGCGGGGATCAGGATACGCAGTATTTT. The encoded protein is CASSLIRLTSGDQDTQYF. Based on the CDR3 plus reference TRBV7-3 and TRBJ2-3, the full variable domain is GAGVSQTPSNKVTEKGKYVELRCDPISGHTALYWYRQSLGQGPEFLIYFQGTGAADDSGLPNDRFFAVRPEGSVSTLKIQRTERGDSAVYLCASSLIRLTSGDQDTQYFGPGTRLTVL.

Relative to its sample, this clone is medium-sized. The CDR3: CASSLAQGVGYTF. The CDR3 nucleotides read TGTGCCAGCAGTTTAGCACAGGGCGTGGGCTACACCTTC. This chain connects TRBV27 to TRBJ1-2; weak D call: TRBD1 (6 bases). From germline, CDR1 is MNHEY and CDR2 SMNVEV (reference sequence). The germline V and J ends were trimmed by 2 bases and 8 bases, with 12 bases remaining between them. This CDR3 is built from 13 residues.

This chain connects TRBV6-6 to TRBJ1-5, with a weak D call TRBD1 (6 bases). The CDR3 runs to 16 residues. The V gene's germline CDR1 is MNHNY and CDR2 SVGAGI (reference sequence). V lost 0 bases and J 5 bases, leaving 14 bases between the germline ends. CDR3 region: CASSYSRTATYQPQHF. CDR3 DNA sequence: TGTGCCAGCAGTTACTCGCGGACAGCCACCTATCAGCCCCAGCATTTT.

This chain joins TRBV4-2 and TRBJ1-1, with 8 positions matching TRBD1. Germline CDR1 is LGHNA and CDR2 is YNFKEQ. Unmatched junction bases numbered 2, after V lost 2 bases and J lost 0 bases. CDR3 length: 15 amino acids. CDR3 sequence: CASSQPDRVNTEAFF. For the CDR3, the DNA is TGTGCCAGCAGCCAACCGGACAGGGTGAACACTGAAGCTTTCTTT.